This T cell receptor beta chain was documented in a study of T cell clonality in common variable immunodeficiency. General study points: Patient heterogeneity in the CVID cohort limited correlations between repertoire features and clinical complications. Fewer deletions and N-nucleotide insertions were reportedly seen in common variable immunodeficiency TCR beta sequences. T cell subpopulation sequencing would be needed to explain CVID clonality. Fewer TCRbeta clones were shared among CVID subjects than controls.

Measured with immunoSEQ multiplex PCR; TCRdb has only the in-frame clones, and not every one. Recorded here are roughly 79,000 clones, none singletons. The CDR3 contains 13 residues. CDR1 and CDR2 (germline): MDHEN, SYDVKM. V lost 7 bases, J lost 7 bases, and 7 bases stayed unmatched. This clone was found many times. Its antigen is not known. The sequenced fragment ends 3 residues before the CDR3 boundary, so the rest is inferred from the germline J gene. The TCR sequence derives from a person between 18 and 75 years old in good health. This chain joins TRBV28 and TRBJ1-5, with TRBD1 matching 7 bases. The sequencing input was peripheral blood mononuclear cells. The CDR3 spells CASNVQGRQPQHF. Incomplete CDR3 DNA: TGTGCCAGCAACGTACAGGGGAGGCAGCCC.